Presented here are 26 T cell receptor beta chains from one specimen sequenced in a study of T cells in Graves' hyperthyroidism and ophthalmopathy. Researchers amplified the TCR beta CDR3 regions from RNA transcripts. TCR CDR3 underwent first-round RT-PCR with the HTBI primer set. Via MiXCR, TCRdb re-called the multiplex PCR reads, giving one row per CDR3 protein. The sample consists of a few hundred thousand distinct CDR3 sequences, 15% to 17% of them appearing once. The sample comprised blood. The receptors were gathered from a woman between 18 and 30 years old with Graves' hyperthyroidism.

The gene calls are TRBV4-1 and TRBJ2-1; 10 nucleotides agree with TRBD2. CDR1 and CDR2 (germline): MGHRA, YSYEKL. CDR3 length: 16 residues. V was pared by 3 bases and J by 10 bases, with 12 bases of the junction left unmatched. This CDR3 is CASSQPRSGGAREQFF. CDR3 coding DNA: TGCGCCAGCAGCCAGCCCAGGAGCGGGGGGGCAAGGGAGCAGTTCTTC.

This clonotype was counted ten times or more. The chain is built from TRBV13 and TRBJ2-3; 14 bases line up with TRBD2. Germline CDR1 is PRHDT and CDR2 is FYEKMQ (reference sequence). V dropped 2 bases and J dropped 5; count of bases not matched to a gene: 3. The CDR3 spans 16 residues. CDR3 DNA: TGTGCCAGCAGCTTAAAGGGACTAGCGGGAGTAGATACGCAGTATTTT. Translation: CASSLKGLAGVDTQYF.

This clonotype was detected many times. The chain joins TRBV28 to TRBJ2-5; 11 nucleotides align to TRBD1. V dropped 3 bases and J dropped 2; count of bases not matched to a gene: 2. The CDR3 has 15 residues. CDR1 is MDHEN and CDR2 is SYDVKM in the germline V gene. The CDR3 reads CASSLGTGGQETQYF. The CDR3 bases are TGTGCCAGCAGTTTGGGGACAGGGGGGCAAGAGACCCAGTACTTC.

The sample holds many counts of this clonotype. The chain combines TRBV28 with TRBJ1-2; D uncertain. V gave up 8 bases and J gave up 4 bases, with 11 bases separating them. Germline V gene lookup returns CDR1 MDHEN and CDR2 SYDVKM. The CDR3 length is 12 residues. The CDR3 DNA follows: TGTGCCAGCGAAGGGCTAGGCTATGGCTACACCTTC. This gives the protein CASEGLGYGYTF.

The chain carries TRBV7-6 and TRBJ1-4; D gene uncertain. V was shortened by 1 base and J by 3 bases, with 15 bases between the two germline ends. Germline V lookup: CDR1 SGHVS, CDR2 FNYEAQ. The CDR3 has 17 residues. The CDR3 DNA reads TGTGCCAGCAGCTTAGGGGGTACACACGTGGCTAATGAAAAACTGTTTTTT. It encodes CASSLGGTHVANEKLFF.

As regards this clonotype: A read error may be the cause here, since a much bigger clone is one base away. The chain joins TRBV6-1 to TRBJ2-3, with a weak D call TRBD1 (7 bases). Trimming took off 1 base at V and 0 bases at J, with 11 bases between the two ends. The germline V gene encodes CDR1 MNHNS and CDR2 SASEGT. This CDR3 comprises 16 residues. The CDR3 DNA is TGTGCCAGCAGTGAAGGCAGGGGGACTAGCACAGATACGCAGTATTTT. Amino acids: CASSEGRGTSTDTQYF.

This clonotype was detected many times. V usage is TRBV11-2 and J usage is TRBJ2-1; TRBD2 might be the D (5 bases). Trimming pared 4 bases from V and 1 base from J, leaving 14 bases between. Germline CDR1 reads SGHAT; CDR2 reads FQNNGV. This CDR3 comprises 16 residues. CDR3 bases: TGTGCCAGCAGCTCTCCCGGACGGGGTTCCTACAATGAGCAGTTCTTC. Translating gives CASSSPGRGSYNEQFF. Full variable domain (missing parts from reference TRBV11-2 and TRBJ2-1): EAGVAQSPRYKIIEKRQSVAFWCNPISGHATLYWYQQILGQGPKLLIQFQNNGVVDDSQLPKDRFSAERLKGVDSTLKIQPAKLEDSAVYLCASSSPGRGSYNEQFFGPGTRLTVL.

This clonotype has just a few counts. V gene TRBV4-2 combines with J gene TRBJ2-1; 8 bases agree with TRBD2. Germline V gene data show CDR1 as LGHNA and CDR2 as YNFKEQ. This CDR3 comprises 16 residues. Trimming at V came to 2 bases and at J to 1 base, leaving 4 bases not matched to a gene. CDR3 residues: CASSQISGTSYNEQFF. CDR3 bases: TGTGCCAGCAGCCAAATTAGCGGGACGTCCTACAATGAGCAGTTCTTC.

V usage is TRBV19 and J usage is TRBJ2-7, with 8 bases fitting TRBD1. The V gene's germline CDR1 is LNHDA and CDR2 SQIVND (reference sequence). The CDR3 extends over 15 amino acids. After removal of 3 bases from V and 2 bases from J, the junction contained 6 bases not matched to a gene. Written as DNA, the CDR3 is TGTGCCAGTAGTATGGTCGAGACAGGGGCCTACGAGCAGTACTTC. Residues: CASSMVETGAYEQYF.

This chain links TRBV24-1 with TRBJ1-2; 7 nucleotides agree with TRBD1. The CDR3 totals 13 residues. Losses at the gene ends were 3 bases for V and 4 bases for J; bases not matched to a gene: 1. Germline-derived CDR1 and CDR2 are KGHDR and SFDVKD. The CDR3 sequence: CATSDRDSYGYTF. CDR3 DNA sequence: TGTGCCACCAGTGATAGGGACAGCTATGGCTACACCTTC.

This clonotype has a count of ten or more. V usage is TRBV20-1 and J usage is TRBJ1-2; possible D gene TRBD1, 6 bases. The CDR3 extends over 13 amino acids. Germline V gene lookup returns CDR1 DFQATT and CDR2 SNEGSKA (reference sequence). The CDR3 DNA is TGCAGCCTTTCCCAGGGGACCCCTTATGGCTACACCTTC. It translates to CSLSQGTPYGYTF.

This clonotype was seen a single time. The gene calls are TRBV9 and TRBJ2-2, with D unresolved. Trimming shortened V by 4 bases and J by 4 bases, and 14 bases separated the two germline ends. CDR3 length: 15 amino acids. Germline-derived CDR1 and CDR2 are SGDLS and YYNGEE. CDR3: CASSPLRGVTGELFF. Written as DNA, the CDR3 is TGTGCCAGCAGCCCCCTCCGCGGAGTCACCGGGGAGCTGTTTTTT.

This clonotype was seen at least ten times. The chain joins TRBV5-1 to TRBJ2-1, with no clear D. V was trimmed by 3 bases and J by 4 bases, leaving 14 bases between them. Germline CDR1 reads SGHRS; CDR2 reads YFSETQ. The CDR3 runs to 15 residues. In DNA, the CDR3 is TGCGCCAGCAGCTCCACAGCGTCGGAGTACAATGAGCAGTTCTTC. Protein: CASSSTASEYNEQFF.

In its sample, this clonotype was seen many times. The chain joins TRBV28 to TRBJ2-5; no reliable D call. V was clipped by 8 bases and J by 5 bases, with 12 bases between them. The CDR3 runs 12 residues. Germline CDR1 reads MDHEN; CDR2 reads SYDVKM. The CDR3 spells CASFSAWETQYF. The DNA for the CDR3 is TGTGCCAGCTTTTCCGCCTGGGAGACCCAGTACTTC.

The chain links TRBV2 to TRBJ1-4, with D perhaps TRBD1 (5 bases). Germline V gene lookup returns CDR1 SNHLY and CDR2 FYNNEI. The CDR3 is 13 amino acids. V was cut by 7 bases and J by 6 bases, with 12 bases left in between. DNA of the CDR3: TGTGCCAGCAAAGCAGGGAGGTATGAAAAACTGTTTTTT. Its translation is CASKAGRYEKLFF.

CDR3 loop: CASRGPSYNEQFF. DNA for the CDR3: TGTGCCAGCCGGGGCCCTTCCTACAATGAGCAGTTCTTC. The chain uses TRBV6-1 and TRBJ2-1, with D tentatively TRBD1 or TRBD2 (5 bases each). Germline V gene data show CDR1 as MNHNS and CDR2 as SASEGT. The CDR3 is 13 residues long. The V gene lost 8 bases and the J gene lost 1 base, with 9 bases spanning the gap.

This clonotype was observed many times. J is TRBJ1-1 and V is TRBV11-2, with D perhaps TRBD1 (5 bases). The CDR3 contains 12 residues. The germline gives CDR1 SGHAT, CDR2 FQNNGV. V was pared by 6 bases and J by 5 bases, with 10 bases between. The chain's CDR3 is CASSPGGTEAFF. CDR3 nucleotides: TGTGCCAGCAGTCCGGGGGGAACTGAAGCTTTCTTT. Full variable domain (remainder filled in from reference TRBV11-2 and TRBJ1-1): EAGVAQSPRYKIIEKRQSVAFWCNPISGHATLYWYQQILGQGPKLLIQFQNNGVVDDSQLPKDRFSAERLKGVDSTLKIQPAKLEDSAVYLCASSPGGTEAFFGQGTRLTVV.

In this sample, this clonotype turned up many times. This rearrangement joins TRBV7-9 to TRBJ2-2; perhaps TRBD1 as D (6 bases). The CDR3 runs to 15 residues. Trimming pared 5 bases from V and 0 bases from J, leaving 10 bases between. Germline V gene lookup returns CDR1 SEHNR and CDR2 FQNEAQ (reference sequence). CDR3 nucleotides: TGTGCCAGCAGCCTCGCAGGGGCGAACACCGGGGAGCTGTTTTTT. Residues: CASSLAGANTGELFF. Variable domain in full (rest from reference TRBV7-9 and TRBJ2-2): DTGVSQNPRHKITKRGQNVTFRCDPISEHNRLYWYRQTLGQGPEFLTYFQNEAQLEKSRLLSDRFSAERPKGSFSTLEIQRTEQGDSAMYLCASSLAGANTGELFFGEGSRLTVL.

This clonotype occurred many times. This chain connects TRBV10-3 to TRBJ1-1; D may be TRBD1 (6 bases). Germline CDR1 reads ENHRY; CDR2 reads SYGVKD. V dropped 6 bases and J dropped 2 bases, with 13 bases sitting between them. This CDR3 comprises 14 residues. CDR3 loop: CAIRPSGGNTEAFF. CDR3 DNA: TGTGCCATCAGGCCTTCGGGGGGCAACACTGAAGCTTTCTTT.

This clonotype was recorded many times. The rearrangement uses TRBV7-2 and TRBJ2-7, with 9 bases aligning to TRBD2. Trimming cost V 1 base and J 6 bases; bases outside gene matches: 7. CDR1 SGHTA and CDR2 FQGNSA come from the germline V gene. The CDR3 length is 15 residues. CDR3: CASSLVSGRFSEQYF. The CDR3 DNA sequence: TGTGCCAGCAGCTTAGTAAGCGGGAGGTTCTCCGAGCAGTACTTC.

This clonotype has a handful of counts. The chain couples TRBV18 to TRBJ1-6, with 9 bases that match TRBD1. Unmatched junction bases numbered 9, after V lost 8 bases and J lost 4 bases. Germline CDR1 and CDR2: KGHSH and LQKENI. This CDR3 region has 16 residues. For the CDR3, the DNA is TGTGCCAGCACGCTTCGACAGGGGGATTATAATTCACCCCTCCACTTT. It is translated as CASTLRQGDYNSPLHF.

Remarks on this clonotype: With a much larger clone just one base away, this may be a read error. The V gene is TRBV20-1, the J gene TRBJ2-3; perhaps TRBD2 as D (5 bases). Germline V CDR1 and CDR2: DFQATT, SNEGSKA (reference sequence). Trimming took off 3 bases at V and 2 bases at J, with 6 bases between the two ends. The CDR3 is 12 amino acids. The DNA of the CDR3 is TGCAGTGCTAGCGGGGACACAGATACGCAGTATTTT. This gives the protein CSASGDTDTQYF.

Ten or more counts support this clonotype. This chain links TRBV11-2 with TRBJ1-1; 10 bases are shared with TRBD1. CDR1 and CDR2 from the germline V gene are SGHAT and FQNNGV. The CDR3 runs 15 residues. The junction had 5 bases not matched to a gene; V was cut back by 4 bases and J by 3 bases. The CDR3, as DNA: TGTGCCAGCAGCTACGACAGGGGGCGGTACACTGAAGCTTTCTTT. This encodes CASSYDRGRYTEAFF. The full variable domain, completed using reference TRBV11-2 and TRBJ1-1, is EAGVAQSPRYKIIEKRQSVAFWCNPISGHATLYWYQQILGQGPKLLIQFQNNGVVDDSQLPKDRFSAERLKGVDSTLKIQPAKLEDSAVYLCASSYDRGRYTEAFFGQGTRLTVV.

In regard to this clonotype: A much larger clone differs from this one at a single base, so this may be a read error. Since no conserved phenylalanine or tryptophan closes the CDR3, a read error is the likely cause. The chain combines TRBV6-4 with TRBJ2-1; the D gene is possibly TRBD2 (5 bases). Germline values: CDR1 MRHNA, CDR2 SNTAGT. V dropped 7 bases and J dropped 5 bases, with 9 bases sitting between them. The CDR3 is made up of 12 amino acids. CDR3 sequence: CASKDWDNEQFV. CDR3 DNA sequence: TGTGCCAGCAAGGACTGGGACAATGAGCAGTTCGTC.

This clonotype was recorded many times. The chain joins TRBV7-2 to TRBJ2-1; 7 bases fit TRBD2. There are 15 residues in the CDR3. Trimming cost V 2 bases and J 1 base; bases outside gene matches: 2. Germline V gene data show CDR1 as SGHTA and CDR2 as FQGNSA. The CDR3 protein is CASSLRRGSYNEQFF. CDR3 bases: TGTGCCAGCAGCTTAAGGCGGGGGTCCTACAATGAGCAGTTCTTC.

This clonotype was recorded at least ten times. The V call is TRBV4-3, the J call TRBJ1-1; TRBD1 aligns across 11 bases. J lost 7 bases, V lost 1 base, and 5 bases had no gene match. The germline gives CDR1 LGHNA, CDR2 YSLEER. CDR3 length: 15 amino acids. CDR3 sequence (DNA): TGCGCCAGCAGCCAAGGGGACAGGGGGGTCATTGAAGCTTTCTTT. Its protein is CASSQGDRGVIEAFF.